There are a few counts of the clone carrying this T cell receptor (beta chain). Molecular barcoding with unique molecular identifiers was used for the TCRbeta library. One entry per CDR3 protein results from TCRdb running MiXCR on the PCR reads. The table includes around 680,000 distinct CDR3 sequences, 16% detected once. The CDR3 sequence is 15 residues long. Trimming cost V 4 bases and J 1 base; bases outside gene matches: 4. Germline-derived CDR1 and CDR2 are SEHNR and FQNEAQ (reference sequence). The source of the sample is a study of T-cell reconstitution after alpha-beta-depleted transplantation in children.

This chain connects TRBV7-9 to TRBJ1-5; 7 positions match TRBD1. The source is a human donor who donated a stem cell graft to a child with acute myeloid leukemia. Sequencing used PBMCs from the stem cell graft donor, obtained from the stem cell graft. CDR3 nucleotide sequence: TGTGCCAGCAGCTCGACAGGGCGAAGCAATCAGCCCCAGCATTTT. This codes for CASSSTGRSNQPQHF.